The T cell receptor beta chain under discussion was sequenced for a study of cytomegalovirus exposure and HLA in healthy donors. Study-wide points: A later analysis found common viral pathogens apparently linked to several of the most significant clusters. The authors enumerated around 150 TCR beta chains as linked to cytomegalovirus.

Unrecorded immune exposures were likely, despite nominal health at sampling. Primers for the PCR totalled 60 Vbeta and 13 Jbeta. Profiled with immunoSEQ multiplex PCR; TCRdb holds only in-frame clones, not every one. The sample yields some 140,000 clones, approximately 85% seen once. Concerning this clone itself: Its cognate antigen is unknown.

The CDR3 is 14 amino acids. In germline, CDR1 is SEHNR, CDR2 FQNEAQ (reference sequence). Trimming stripped 3 bases from V and 2 bases from J, with 10 bases between. The J gene is TRBJ1-1, the V gene TRBV7-9; no clear D gene. This TCR was sampled from a woman in her 30s in good health and CMV-seropositive. Sequenced input: PBMCs. The CDR3 DNA reads TGTGCCAGCAGCTTTGGTAACTTAAACACTGAAGCTTTCTTT. Its protein product is CASSFGNLNTEAFF.